The 23 T cell receptor beta chains below all came from one sample that was sequenced in a study of blood T cell repertoires in COVID-19. Generated by immunoSEQ multiplex PCR, the TCRdb table keeps only in-frame clones and is missing some. The sample lists some 70,000 clones, about 90% occurring once. Sequenced: peripheral blood. The receptor set was obtained from a woman aged 45-65 years with COVID-19, enrolled during active disease.

The DNA of the CDR3 is TGTGCCAGCGATCCCGGGACTAGCGGGAGTTTTTACGAGCAGTACTTC. As protein: CASDPGTSGSFYEQYF. The chain employs TRBV28 and TRBJ2-7; the match to TRBD2 covers 14 bases. After removal of 8 bases from V and 4 bases from J, the junction contained 10 bases not matched to a gene. The CDR3 is 16 amino acids. Germline loops: CDR1 MDHEN, CDR2 SYDVKM.

The chain employs TRBV19 and TRBJ2-7; 13 positions agree with TRBD2. V dropped 5 bases and J dropped 4; count of bases not matched to a gene: 5. The germline CDR1 and CDR2 sequences are LNHDA and SQIVND (reference sequence). This CDR3 comprises 15 residues. The CDR3 spells CASSVPGLAGYEQYF. The CDR3 coding sequence is TGTGCCAGTAGTGTTCCGGGACTAGCGGGGTACGAGCAGTACTTC.

This clone was counted a single time. V gene TRBV19 combines with J gene TRBJ2-5; possibly TRBD2 for D (6 bases). V lost 5 bases to trimming and J lost 7 bases, with 23 bases between them. This CDR3 has 16 amino acids. Per the germline V gene, CDR1 is LNHDA and CDR2 is SQIVND (reference sequence). CDR3 protein: CASSQREDRISGTQYF. The CDR3 DNA reads TGTGCCAGTAGTCAAAGGGAGGATAGGATAAGCGGGACCCAGTACTTC.

This chain joins TRBV6-5 and TRBJ1-1; no definite D call. V lost 6 bases to trimming and J lost 4 bases, with 6 bases between them. Germline values: CDR1 MNHEY, CDR2 SVGAGI. This CDR3 has 11 residues. CDR3 nucleotides: TGTGCCAGCAGCCCGGGCACTGAAGCTTTCTTT. The encoded protein is CASSPGTEAFF.

This chain joins TRBV4-2 and TRBJ2-6, with TRBD2 matching 10 bases. The V segment lost 4 bases and the J segment 0 bases; nucleotides outside the gene matches: 12. The CDR3 has 20 residues. Germline V gene sequence: CDR1 LGHNA, CDR2 YNFKEQ. CDR3 residues: CASSPRLAGILLSGANVLTF. CDR3 DNA: TGTGCCAGCAGCCCCCGACTAGCGGGCATACTTCTCTCTGGGGCCAACGTCCTGACTTTC.

This clone was counted once. The V gene is TRBV19, the J gene TRBJ2-1, with a possible D match to TRBD1 (6 bases). Trimming stripped 3 bases from V and 2 bases from J, with 8 bases between. The CDR3 totals 14 residues. Per germline, CDR1 LNHDA and CDR2 SQIVND (reference sequence). CDR3 in amino acids: CASSMDRTYNEQFF. The CDR3 bases are TGTGCCAGTAGTATGGACAGAACCTACAATGAGCAGTTCTTC.

V is TRBV21-1 and J is TRBJ1-6; TRBD1 reflects the table's D call only, with no check against the DNA. TRBV21-1 represents a pseudogene. The CDR3 consists of 16 residues. This CDR3 reads CASSEPGTGMTSPLHF. CDR3 sequence (DNA): TGTGCCAGCAGCGAGCCCGGGACAGGTATGACTTCACCCCTCCACTTT.

The rearrangement joins TRBV5-1 to TRBJ2-1, with a possible D match to TRBD1 (6 bases). Looked up from germline, CDR1 is SGHRS and CDR2 is YFSETQ. CDR3 length: 15 residues. Trimming removed 3 bases from V and 7 bases from J, with 17 bases in between. CDR3: CASSSPPGATNEQFF. Written as DNA, the CDR3 is TGCGCCAGCAGCTCCCCCCCAGGGGCTACGAATGAGCAGTTCTTC.

The CDR3 loop reads CASSPHPRGGEQYF. CDR3 coding DNA: TGTGCCAGCAGTCCCCACCCGAGGGGGGGCGAGCAGTACTTC. J is TRBJ2-7 and V is TRBV28; the D gene is possibly TRBD2 (7 bases). In germline, CDR1 is MDHEN, CDR2 SYDVKM. The CDR3 loop spans 14 amino acids. Trimming took off 5 bases at V and 6 bases at J, with 17 bases between the two ends.

The chain links TRBV11-2 to TRBJ2-2, with D possibly TRBD2 on 5 matching bases. The CDR3 extends over 16 amino acids. Germline V gene lookup returns CDR1 SGHAT and CDR2 FQNNGV. The V gene lost 6 bases and the J gene lost 0 bases, with 14 bases spanning the gap. DNA of the CDR3: TGTGCCAGCAGTTACCCTAGCTGGGCGAACACCGGGGAGCTGTTTTTT. Translation: CASSYPSWANTGELFF. Looking up the rest from reference TRBV11-2 and TRBJ2-2 gives the full variable domain: EAGVAQSPRYKIIEKRQSVAFWCNPISGHATLYWYQQILGQGPKLLIQFQNNGVVDDSQLPKDRFSAERLKGVDSTLKIQPAKLEDSAVYLCASSYPSWANTGELFFGEGSRLTVL.

This clone has more than one count but fewer than ten. The J gene is TRBJ1-6, the V gene TRBV3-1 (or the pseudogene TRBV3-2), with a tentative D call TRBD1 (5 bases). The germline V and J ends were trimmed by 1 base and 7 bases, with 8 bases remaining between them. Germline V gene data show CDR1 as LGHDT and CDR2 as YNNKEL (reference sequence). This CDR3 region has 14 residues. The CDR3 bases are TGTGCCAGCAGCCAAGCAGGGTCGAATTCACCCCTCCACTTT. It specifies CASSQAGSNSPLHF.

The rearrangement uses TRBV27 and TRBJ1-2; a weak D match, TRBD1 (5 bases). Trimming left V 5 bases short and J 8 bases short, with 21 bases between. The CDR3 has 15 residues. The germline CDR1 and CDR2 sequences are MNHEY and SMNVEV (reference sequence). In DNA, the CDR3 is TGTGCCAGCAGTCCTACCGACAGCCCCACCGGGGGCTACACCTTC. Translating gives CASSPTDSPTGGYTF.

The chain couples TRBV7-6 to TRBJ1-2; D is ambiguous. Trimming removed 5 bases from V and 5 bases from J, with 9 bases in between. CDR3 size: 12 residues. CDR1 is SGHVS, CDR2 FNYEAQ, per germline. The CDR3 sequence: CASSPGIYGYTF. The CDR3 DNA reads TGTGCCAGCAGCCCGGGGATTTATGGCTACACCTTC. The whole variable domain, filled in from reference TRBV7-6 and TRBJ1-2, reads GAGVSQSPRYKVTKRGQDVALRCDPISGHVSLYWYRQALGQGPEFLTYFNYEAQQDKSGLPNDRFSAERPEGSISTLTIQRTEQRDSAMYRCASSPGIYGYTFGSGTRLTVV.

On this clone itself: The same CDR3 is also encoded by other DNA sequences in this sample. The gene calls are TRBV3-1 (or the pseudogene TRBV3-2) and TRBJ2-5, with 13 bases that match TRBD2. This CDR3 region has 16 residues. V lost 0 bases and J lost 5; bases outside the gene matches: 3. The germline V gene has CDR1 LGHDT and CDR2 YNNKEL (reference sequence). The DNA for the CDR3 is TGTGCCAGCAGCCAAGAAGGACTAGCGGGAGAGGAGACCCAGTACTTC. It encodes CASSQEGLAGEETQYF.

This chain connects TRBV4-3 to TRBJ1-1, with a weak D call TRBD1 (6 bases). Germline V gene sequence: CDR1 LGHNA, CDR2 YSLEER. Trimming removed 4 bases from V and 4 bases from J, with 16 bases in between. The CDR3 spans 15 residues. CDR3 DNA sequence: TGCGCCAGCAGCCTAGGGGCCCTCAGGGGCACTGAAGCTTTCTTT. Its translation is CASSLGALRGTEAFF.

The rearrangement joins TRBV9 to TRBJ2-1; 9 bases align to TRBD2. The CDR3 is made up of 15 amino acids. CDR1 is SGDLS and CDR2 is YYNGEE in the germline V gene. Germline trimming cut 0 bases from V and 4 bases from J; bases unmatched to any gene: 2. CDR3 region: CASSVGTSEYNEQFF. In DNA form, the CDR3 reads TGTGCCAGCAGCGTAGGGACTAGCGAATACAATGAGCAGTTCTTC.

This rearrangement joins TRBV7-2 to TRBJ1-2; no definite D call. The ends were cut back, 5 bases at V and 6 bases at J, with 13 bases in the middle. The CDR3 extends over 13 amino acids. CDR1 and CDR2 (germline): SGHTA, FQGNSA. CDR3 region: CASSPGVRNGYTF. DNA for the CDR3: TGTGCCAGCAGCCCCGGAGTGCGTAATGGCTACACCTTC. Variable domain in full (rest from reference TRBV7-2 and TRBJ1-2): GAGVSQSPSNKVTEKGKDVELRCDPISGHTALYWYRQSLGQGLEFLIYFQGNSAPDKSGLPSDRFSAERTGGSVSTLTIQRTQQEDSAVYLCASSPGVRNGYTFGSGTRLTVV.

The chain employs TRBV3-1 (or the pseudogene TRBV3-2) and TRBJ1-6; D gene unclear. V was cut by 1 base and J by 7 bases, with 11 bases left in between. CDR3 length equals 15 residues. The germline V gene encodes CDR1 LGHDT and CDR2 YNNKEL (reference sequence). CDR3 region: CASSQGPGSNSPLHF. CDR3 sequence (DNA): TGTGCCAGCAGCCAAGGGCCGGGATCCAATTCACCCCTCCACTTT.

The V gene is TRBV28, the J gene TRBJ2-1; 11 bases are a match to TRBD2. This CDR3 contains 15 residues. Germline lookup yields CDR1 MDHEN and CDR2 SYDVKM. The J segment lost 2 bases and the V segment lost 5 bases, leaving 2 bases of the junction unmatched. CDR3 coding DNA: TGTGCCAGCAGTAATAGCGGGAGGGCCTACAATGAGCAGTTCTTC. This translates into CASSNSGRAYNEQFF.

The chain links TRBV28 to TRBJ2-7, with 7 bases matching TRBD2. The CDR3 is 14 amino acids. CDR1 is MDHEN and CDR2 is SYDVKM in the germline V gene. The V segment lost 6 bases and the J segment 4 bases; nucleotides outside the gene matches: 9. As DNA, the CDR3 is TGTGCCAGCAGCGGGCGGGGGAGGGGATACGAGCAGTACTTC. Protein sequence: CASSGRGRGYEQYF.

The chain carries TRBV5-6 and TRBJ2-7; weak D call: TRBD1 (5 bases). Germline assignment: CDR1 SGHDT and CDR2 YYEEEE. This CDR3 has 13 residues. The V gene lost 6 bases and the J gene lost 1 base, with 11 bases spanning the gap. CDR3 nucleotides: TGTGCCAGCAATCTTCAGGGATCCTACGAGCAGTACTTC. Translating it yields CASNLQGSYEQYF.

In this sample, this clone turned up a few times. V usage is TRBV5-4 and J usage is TRBJ2-4, with 8 bases aligning to TRBD1. V lost 4 bases and J lost 16; bases outside the gene matches: 7. Germline V lookup: CDR1 SGHNT, CDR2 YYREEE (reference sequence). The CDR3 covers 11 residues. The DNA for the CDR3 is TGTGCCAGCAGCGGGACAGGAGGGGTATACTTC. It is translated as CASSGTGGVYF.

CDR3 sequence (DNA): TGCGCCAGCAGCTTGGCGCCCCGGGGTTCACCCCTCCACTTT. The encoded protein is CASSLAPRGSPLHF. The chain uses TRBV5-1 and TRBJ1-6, with D unresolved. Germline assignment: CDR1 SGHRS and CDR2 YFSETQ. Deletions cut 0 bases from V and 9 bases from J, with 10 bases between. The CDR3 spans 14 residues. The full variable domain, with the rest looked up from reference TRBV5-1 and TRBJ1-6, is KAGVTQTPRYLIKTRGQQVTLSCSPISGHRSVSWYQQTPGQGLQFLFEYFSETQRNKGNFPGRFSGRQFSNSRSEMNVSTLELGDSALYLCASSLAPRGSPLHFGNGTRLTVT.